Each of the 6 T cell receptor beta chains below was sequenced from the same sample in a study of blood T cells in healthy people across ages. PCR was performed a second time for about 6 to 12 cycles using a sample-barcoded 5' primer and a J-beta primer mix. TCRdb reprocessed the 5' RACE reads via MiXCR and lists one record per CDR3 protein. The data contain some 920,000 distinct CDR3 sequences, about 53% of them seen just once; the ten biggest clones take up over 20%. The specimen sequenced was blood. These TCRs come from an older woman in good health.

The rearrangement links TRBV20-1 to TRBJ2-7; weak D call: TRBD2 (5 bases). Germline V gives CDR1 DFQATT, CDR2 SNEGSKA (reference sequence). The CDR3 is 13 residues long. Trimming took off 4 bases at V and 2 bases at J, with 12 bases between the two ends. The CDR3 coding sequence is TGCAGTGCTATATTCCCCGGGGCCTACGAGCAGTACTTC. Its translation is CSAIFPGAYEQYF.

This chain connects TRBV20-1 to TRBJ2-7; 10 bases match TRBD2. The length of the CDR3 is 14 residues. In germline, CDR1 is DFQATT, CDR2 SNEGSKA (reference sequence). V was pared by 4 bases and J by 5 bases, with 8 bases of the junction left unmatched. The CDR3 loop is CSANLAGVAHEQYF. Written as DNA, the CDR3 is TGCAGTGCTAACCTAGCGGGAGTAGCCCACGAGCAGTACTTC.

In its sample, this clonotype was seen a few times. The V gene is TRBV5-1, the J gene TRBJ2-3, with D perhaps assigned TRBD1 or TRBD2 (5 bases each). Germline CDR1 and CDR2: SGHRS and YFSETQ. Trimming pared 4 bases from V and 0 bases from J, leaving 9 bases between. CDR3 length: 14 amino acids. As DNA, the CDR3 is TGCGCCAGCAGCAGGGACCATAGCACAGATACGCAGTATTTT. Amino acids: CASSRDHSTDTQYF.

The chain employs TRBV6-6 and TRBJ2-3; 8 bases are shared with TRBD1. CDR1 is MNHNY, CDR2 SVGAGI, per germline (reference sequence). With 4 bases clipped from V and 2 bases from J, the junction kept 8 bases outside the gene matches. This CDR3 comprises 16 residues. In nucleotides, the CDR3 is TGTGCCAGCAGTTCCTCCGGACAGGGCCTCACAGATACGCAGTATTTT. It encodes CASSSSGQGLTDTQYF.

The chain is built from TRBV7-9 and TRBJ1-4; D is uncertain. V lost 7 bases and J lost 6, with 12 bases in between. The CDR3 contains 13 residues. CDR1 is SEHNR and CDR2 is FQNEAQ in the germline V gene (reference sequence). CDR3 region: CASTSIDDEKLFF. CDR3 in DNA: TGTGCCAGCACTTCAATAGACGATGAAAAACTGTTTTTT. The whole variable domain, remainder taken from reference TRBV7-9 and TRBJ1-4, is DTGVSQNPRHKITKRGQNVTFRCDPISEHNRLYWYRQTLGQGPEFLTYFQNEAQLEKSRLLSDRFSAERPKGSFSTLEIQRTEQGDSAMYLCASTSIDDEKLFFGSGTQLSVL.

This clonotype was observed a handful of times. The rearrangement links TRBV20-1 to TRBJ2-1; the D gene is possibly TRBD1 (5 bases). Germline values: CDR1 DFQATT, CDR2 SNEGSKA (reference sequence). Trimming left V 3 bases short and J 1 base short, with 13 bases between. The CDR3 runs to 15 residues. Written as DNA, the CDR3 is TGCAGTGCTAGGGGGCCGGGCGGTTCCTACAATGAGCAGTTCTTC. This codes for CSARGPGGSYNEQFF.